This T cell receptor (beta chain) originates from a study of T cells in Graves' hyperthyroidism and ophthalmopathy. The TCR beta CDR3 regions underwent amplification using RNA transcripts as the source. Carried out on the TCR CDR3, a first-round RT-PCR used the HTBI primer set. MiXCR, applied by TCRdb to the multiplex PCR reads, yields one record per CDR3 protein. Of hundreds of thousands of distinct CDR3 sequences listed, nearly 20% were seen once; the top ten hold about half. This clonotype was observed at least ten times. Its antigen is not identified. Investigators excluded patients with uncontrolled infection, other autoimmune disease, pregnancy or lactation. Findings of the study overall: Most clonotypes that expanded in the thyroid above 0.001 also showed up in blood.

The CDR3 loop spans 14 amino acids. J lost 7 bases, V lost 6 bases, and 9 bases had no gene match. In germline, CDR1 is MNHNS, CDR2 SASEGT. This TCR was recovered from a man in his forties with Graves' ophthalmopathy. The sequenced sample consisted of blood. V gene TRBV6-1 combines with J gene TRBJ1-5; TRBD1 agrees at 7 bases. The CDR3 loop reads CASRSGQGGQPQHF. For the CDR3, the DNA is TGTGCCAGCAGGTCGGGCCAGGGGGGACAGCCCCAGCATTTT.